This T cell receptor beta chain was identified in a study of tumor-infiltrating lymphocytes in oesophageal squamous cell carcinoma. Turning to this clonotype: This is likely a read error, given that the CDR3 carries no conserved phenylalanine or tryptophan at its end. The limits of the CDR3 on the DNA are not certain, so only TCRdb's listed CDR3 is given.

TCRdb reprocessed the PCR reads via MiXCR and lists one record per CDR3 protein. Here the sample spans some 12,000 distinct CDR3 sequences, about 60% being singletons. Inclusive of both ends, the CDR3 amounts to 17 amino acids. Material: esophageal tumor tissue. This clonotype was obtained from a male donor with esophageal squamous cell carcinoma. This sequence joins TRBV12-3 or TRBV12-4 and TRBJ2-6; the table calls TRBD2, which could not be checked here. The chain's CDR3 is CASSFGGLAKNIQYFGA.